The 29 T cell receptor beta chains reported below all come from one sample, sequenced in a study of pediatric ulcerative colitis. During colonoscopy, one to two rectal pinch biopsies were collected. Here immunoSEQ multiplex PCR was the method, and the copy in TCRdb shows in-frame clones only, minus some. The data show some 43,000 clones, around 79% seen once. The sample consisted of gut tissue. These receptors were obtained from a girl between 10 and 17 years old with moderate ulcerative colitis.

J is TRBJ1-5 and V is TRBV5-8, with 7 nucleotides matching TRBD1. The CDR3 runs 14 residues. Germline-derived CDR1 and CDR2 are SGHTS and YDEGEE. J was trimmed by 2 bases and V by 4 bases; bases with no gene match: 3. The CDR3 DNA reads as TGTGCCAGCAGCGAAACAGGGGGCAATCAGCCCCAGCATTTT. It codes for CASSETGGNQPQHF.

V is TRBV6-5 and J is TRBJ1-4; D not certain. This CDR3 has 15 amino acids. Trimming pared 0 bases from V and 6 bases from J, leaving 11 bases between. Per germline, CDR1 MNHEY and CDR2 SVGAGI. The DNA for the CDR3 is TGTGCCAGCAGTTACTCGAACGGGGTTGATGAAAAACTGTTTTTT. Amino acid sequence: CASSYSNGVDEKLFF.

The rearrangement links TRBV29-1 to TRBJ2-2; TRBD2 agrees at 10 bases. Germline V gene data show CDR1 as SQVTM and CDR2 as ANQGSEA. With V trimmed by 6 bases and J by 5 bases, 18 bases remained unmatched. This CDR3 contains 18 residues. CDR3 residues: CSVRGGTSATASTGELFF. The CDR3 bases are TGCAGCGTCCGAGGGGGGACTAGCGCGACCGCCTCGACCGGGGAGCTGTTTTTT.

The V call is TRBV2, the J call TRBJ1-5; D unclear. The CDR3 has 16 amino acids. Germline loops: CDR1 SNHLY, CDR2 FYNNEI. Trimming removed 6 bases from V and 5 bases from J, with 20 bases in between. For the CDR3, the DNA is TGTGCCAGCAGCCAAATTCGCCCCGGGATTCATCAGCCCCAGCATTTT. Its translation is CASSQIRPGIHQPQHF. The full variable domain, with the rest looked up from reference TRBV2 and TRBJ1-5, is EPEVTQTPSHQVTQMGQEVILRCVPISNHLYFYWYRQILGQKVEFLVSFYNNEISEKSEIFDDQFSVERPDGSNFTLKIRSTKLEDSAMYFCASSQIRPGIHQPQHFGDGTRLSIL.

The chain has TRBV9 and TRBJ2-2, with 8 bases matching TRBD2. This CDR3 has 15 amino acids. Germline assignment: CDR1 SGDLS and CDR2 YYNGEE. V shed 4 bases, J shed 7 bases, and the junction held 9 bases outside the gene matches. Here the CDR3 reads CASSPRGGNGGELFF. The CDR3 DNA is TGTGCCAGCAGCCCCCGGGGGGGAAACGGCGGGGAGCTGTTTTTT.

This chain links TRBV6-6 with TRBJ1-2; D possibly corresponds to TRBD1 (5 bases). This CDR3 has 13 amino acids. Trimming shortened V by 6 bases and J by 4 bases, and 12 bases separated the two germline ends. Germline CDR1 reads MNHNY; CDR2 reads SVGAGI (reference sequence). The CDR3 protein is CASSLGRSYGYTF. The CDR3, as DNA: TGTGCCAGCAGCTTGGGGCGAAGCTATGGCTACACCTTC.

V usage is TRBV5-4 and J usage is TRBJ2-7, with D perhaps matching TRBD1 or TRBD2 (5 bases each). The CDR3 sequence is 14 residues long. CDR1 and CDR2 (germline): SGHNT, YYREEE (reference sequence). Trimming left V 0 bases short and J 0 bases short, with 7 bases between. In nucleotides, the CDR3 is TGTGCCAGCAGCTTGGGAGGGGTCTCCTACGAGCAGTACTTC. Translation: CASSLGGVSYEQYF.

This sequence joins TRBV5-8 and TRBJ1-1, with D perhaps TRBD1 (5 bases). Trimming pared 5 bases from V and 8 bases from J, leaving 7 bases between. CDR1 is SGHTS and CDR2 is YDEGEE in the germline V gene. This CDR3 has 10 residues. DNA for the CDR3: TGTGCCAGCAGTTGGACAGAAGCTTTCTTT. As protein: CASSWTEAFF.

The chain joins TRBV28 to TRBJ1-1; perhaps TRBD1 as D (5 bases). Germline values: CDR1 MDHEN, CDR2 SYDVKM. The CDR3 spans 13 residues. Trimming stripped 8 bases from V and 5 bases from J, with 15 bases between. DNA of the CDR3: TGTGCCAGCGTTTGGACTGGGGGGACTGAAGCTTTCTTT. Protein product: CASVWTGGTEAFF.

The rearrangement uses TRBV4-1 and TRBJ2-1; the match to TRBD2 covers 12 bases. Germline loops: CDR1 MGHRA, CDR2 YSYEKL. After removal of 5 bases from V and 4 bases from J, the junction contained 6 bases not matched to a gene. This CDR3 has 16 residues. CDR3 sequence: CASSYLGLAGYNEQFF. In DNA form, the CDR3 reads TGCGCCAGCAGCTATCTGGGACTAGCGGGTTACAATGAGCAGTTCTTC.

V gene TRBV6-6 combines with J gene TRBJ1-1; a weak D match, TRBD1 (5 bases). V lost 5 bases to trimming and J lost 3 bases, with 16 bases between them. CDR1 and CDR2 from the germline V gene are MNHNY and SVGAGI (reference sequence). This CDR3 comprises 15 residues. This CDR3 reads CASSKPGGGHTEAFF. The CDR3 DNA follows: TGTGCCAGCAGTAAACCTGGCGGGGGACACACTGAAGCTTTCTTT.

The genes are TRBV5-4 and TRBJ2-1, with D unresolved. This CDR3 comprises 16 residues. From germline, CDR1 is SGHNT and CDR2 YYREEE (reference sequence). V lost 0 bases to trimming and J lost 0 bases, with 10 bases between them. The CDR3 nucleotides read TGTGCCAGCAGCTTGGATGTCACGAGCTCCTACAATGAGCAGTTCTTC. Translation: CASSLDVTSSYNEQFF. Complete variable domain (other parts from reference TRBV5-4 and TRBJ2-1): ETGVTQSPTHLIKTRGQQVTLRCSSQSGHNTVSWYQQALGQGPQFIFQYYREEENGRGNFPPRFSGLQFPNYSSELNVNALELDDSALYLCASSLDVTSSYNEQFFGPGTRLTVL.

This clone was observed a handful of times. V gene TRBV6-1 combines with J gene TRBJ1-1; 8 bases fit TRBD1. The CDR3 has 14 residues. Germline V gives CDR1 MNHNS, CDR2 SASEGT. The junction had 6 bases not matched to a gene; V was cut back by 2 bases and J by 7 bases. DNA for the CDR3: TGTGCCAGCAGTGAATTGGGGACAGGCTATGAAGCTTTCTTT. Protein sequence: CASSELGTGYEAFF.

The J gene is TRBJ1-2, the V gene TRBV5-6; D gene unclear. V was clipped by 4 bases and J by 0 bases, with 4 bases between them. The CDR3 is made up of 12 amino acids. Germline CDR1 and CDR2: SGHDT and YYEEEE. Written as DNA, the CDR3 is TGTGCCAGCAGCCGGACTAACTATGGCTACACCTTC. It codes for CASSRTNYGYTF. The variable domain in full, completed from reference TRBV5-6 and TRBJ1-2, reads DAGVTQSPTHLIKTRGQQVTLRCSPKSGHDTVSWYQQALGQGPQFIFQYYEEEERQRGNFPDRFSGHQFPNYSSELNVNALLLGDSALYLCASSRTNYGYTFGSGTRLTVV.

Remarks on this clone: The sample carries other DNA sequences with the same CDR3. The chain couples TRBV18 to TRBJ1-2, with a weak D call TRBD1 (6 bases). Germline CDR1 and CDR2: KGHSH and LQKENI. V was pared by 5 bases and J by 6 bases, with 13 bases between. The CDR3 totals 13 residues. CDR3 sequence: CASSDSYRDGYTF. The CDR3 DNA sequence: TGTGCCAGCTCAGACTCTTACAGGGATGGCTACACCTTC.

The chain combines TRBV4-3 with TRBJ2-5; D uncertain. The CDR3 runs to 13 residues. Trimming shortened V by 1 base and J by 6 bases, and 9 bases separated the two germline ends. CDR1 is LGHNA, CDR2 YSLEER, per germline. CDR3 in DNA: TGCGCCAGCAGCCAAGTAGGCGCGAAGACCCAGTACTTC. Amino acid sequence: CASSQVGAKTQYF.

This clone was seen a single time. The chain has TRBV5-1 and TRBJ2-1; 11 bases are shared with TRBD2. The CDR3 runs 17 residues. The V gene's germline CDR1 is SGHRS and CDR2 YFSETQ. With 4 bases clipped from V and 0 bases from J, the junction kept 6 bases outside the gene matches. The CDR3 DNA is TGCGCCAGCAGCCTCGATGGACTAGCGGGCTCCTACAATGAGCAGTTCTTC. The encoded protein is CASSLDGLAGSYNEQFF.

The V call is TRBV28, the J call TRBJ1-5; 10 bases are shared with TRBD1. The CDR3 has 15 residues. Trimming cost V 5 bases and J 7 bases; bases outside gene matches: 8. The germline CDR1 and CDR2 sequences are MDHEN and SYDVKM. CDR3 DNA sequence: TGTGCCAGCAGTGGTCCGGGACAGGGGTTGCAGCCCCAGCATTTT. Translation: CASSGPGQGLQPQHF.

The chain has TRBV7-8 and TRBJ2-3; perhaps TRBD1 as D (5 bases). This CDR3 is 15 amino acids long. The germline V and J ends were trimmed by 0 bases and 3 bases, with 10 bases remaining between them. Germline CDR1 SGHVS, CDR2 FQNEAQ. The CDR3 DNA follows: TGTGCCAGCAGCTTAGCCAGGGTCTCGACAGATACGCAGTATTTT. This sequence encodes CASSLARVSTDTQYF.

J is TRBJ2-4 and V is TRBV2; D possibly corresponds to TRBD1 (5 bases). CDR3 length: 15 residues. Between the trimmed V and J ends, which lost 3 bases and 5 bases, there was a span of 14 bases. Germline values: CDR1 SNHLY, CDR2 FYNNEI. The CDR3 DNA sequence: TGTGCCAGCAGTGATCCAGGGTCGTCGGAAAACATTCAGTACTTC. Translation gives CASSDPGSSENIQYF.

This sequence joins TRBV5-4 and TRBJ1-2; 9 nucleotides agree with TRBD1. From germline, CDR1 is SGHNT and CDR2 YYREEE (reference sequence). The CDR3 spans 15 residues. Germline trimming cut 4 bases from V and 8 bases from J; bases unmatched to any gene: 12. The CDR3 loop reads CASSGDPTGGEGYTF. DNA of the CDR3: TGTGCCAGCAGCGGGGATCCGACAGGGGGTGAGGGCTACACCTTC.

This clone was recorded once. The chain joins TRBV6-4 to TRBJ2-1, with 8 bases lining up with TRBD1. The CDR3 is made up of 14 amino acids. With 3 bases clipped from V and 4 bases from J, the junction kept 2 bases outside the gene matches. The germline gives CDR1 MRHNA, CDR2 SNTAGT. The CDR3 nucleotides read TGTGCCAGCAGTGAACAGGGGGGATACAATGAGCAGTTCTTC. It encodes CASSEQGGYNEQFF.

The table lists this clone with a few counts. V and J are TRBV7-3 and TRBJ1-2; maybe TRBD1 (6 bases). V lost 0 bases and J 8 bases, leaving 16 bases between the germline ends. The CDR3 length is 15 residues. Germline V lookup: CDR1 SGHTA, CDR2 FQGTGA. The CDR3 region has the DNA TGTGCCAGCAGCTTAACATGGCAGGGGAGTGAGGGCTACACCTTC. Translating it yields CASSLTWQGSEGYTF.

This clone was detected only once. CDR3 protein: CAWSVGLAGFWGDEQFF. DNA of the CDR3: TGTGCCTGGAGTGTTGGACTAGCGGGATTTTGGGGGGATGAGCAGTTCTTC. The J gene is TRBJ2-1, the V gene TRBV30; 12 bases are a match to TRBD2. V gave up 0 bases and J gave up 8 bases; unmatched junction bases: 11. The germline CDR1 and CDR2 sequences are GTSNPN and SVGIG (reference sequence). The CDR3 spans 17 residues. The full variable domain, completed using reference TRBV30 and TRBJ2-1, is SQTIHQWPATLVQPVGSPLSLECTVEGTSNPNLYWYRQAAGRGLQLLFYSVGIGQISSEVPQNLSASRPQDRQFILSSKKLLLSDSGFYLCAWSVGLAGFWGDEQFFGPGTRLTVL.

There are a few counts of this clone. The V gene is TRBV10-3, the J gene TRBJ1-5; perhaps TRBD1 as D (5 bases). Trimming took off 3 bases at V and 5 bases at J, with 14 bases between the two ends. Germline-derived CDR1 and CDR2 are ENHRY and SYGVKD. This CDR3 contains 15 residues. CDR3 protein: CAISDSRVGDQPQHF. The CDR3 DNA is TGTGCCATCAGTGACTCCAGGGTGGGGGATCAGCCCCAGCATTTT.

This clone was seen just once. The chain joins TRBV28 to TRBJ2-5; 7 bases agree with TRBD1. Germline V gives CDR1 MDHEN, CDR2 SYDVKM. J gave up 3 bases and V 6 bases, and 10 bases lay outside the gene matches. The CDR3 has 15 residues. CDR3 coding DNA: TGTGCCAGCAGCGTCCCGGGACAGACGGAAGAGACCCAGTACTTC. Its translation: CASSVPGQTEETQYF.

This clone was detected a few times. The rearrangement joins TRBV19 to TRBJ1-5; D possibly corresponds to TRBD1 (6 bases). The V gene's germline CDR1 is LNHDA and CDR2 SQIVND (reference sequence). The length of the CDR3 is 15 residues. The V and J ends lost 6 bases and 4 bases respectively, with 16 bases between them. In DNA, the CDR3 is TGTGCCAGTAGCCAAACAGGGAGCTGGAATCAGCCCCAGCATTTT. Translation gives CASSQTGSWNQPQHF.

The gene calls are TRBV29-1 and TRBJ1-2; the D gene is possibly TRBD1 (5 bases). Trimming removed 7 bases from V and 0 bases from J, with 9 bases in between. From germline, CDR1 is SQVTM and CDR2 ANQGSEA. The CDR3 runs to 12 residues. The CDR3 nucleotides are TGCAGCGGTCAGACAGCTAACTATGGCTACACCTTC. Translation: CSGQTANYGYTF. Filled out from reference TRBV29-1 and TRBJ1-2, the complete variable domain reads SAVISQKPSRDICQRGTSLTIQCQVDSQVTMMFWYRQQPGQSLTLIATANQGSEATYESGFVIDKFPISRPNLTFSTLTVSNMSPEDSSIYLCSGQTANYGYTFGSGTRLTVV.

J is TRBJ2-4 and V is TRBV6-1, with D hard to call. V lost 3 bases to trimming and J lost 0 bases, with 6 bases between them. Germline loops: CDR1 MNHNS, CDR2 SASEGT. The CDR3 contains 14 residues. CDR3 amino acids: CASSEGIAKNIQYF. The CDR3 region has the DNA TGTGCCAGCAGTGAGGGGATAGCCAAAAACATTCAGTACTTC.